These 20 T cell receptor beta chains were sequenced from one sample in a study of cytomegalovirus exposure and HLA in healthy donors. Sequencing was performed with immunoSEQ multiplex PCR; in TCRdb, only in-frame clones are kept and a portion is missing. The top ten clones hold approximately 3.3% of a sample with 100,000 to 150,000 clones, roughly 89% of them seen once. The sample consisted of PBMCs. Receptors originate from a young man in good health and CMV-seronegative.

The V gene is TRBV2, the J gene TRBJ2-2; possible D gene TRBD2, 6 bases. Germline values: CDR1 SNHLY, CDR2 FYNNEI. V lost 10 bases, J lost 0 bases, and 15 bases lay in between. The CDR3 runs 15 residues. DNA for the CDR3: TGTGCCACCTCTGGGGAGGCGACGAACACCGGGGAGCTGTTTTTT. Encoded protein: CATSGEATNTGELFF.

The rearrangement uses TRBV29-1 and TRBJ2-7; TRBD1 agrees at 11 bases. Germline V lookup: CDR1 SQVTM, CDR2 ANQGSEA. The CDR3 covers 14 residues. V trimming: 7 bases; J trimming: 7 bases; junction bases outside the gene matches: 12. The CDR3 spells CSAAGAGQGGEQYF. Here the CDR3 DNA reads TGCAGCGCCGCGGGGGCGGGACAGGGGGGTGAGCAGTACTTC.

This rearrangement joins TRBV7-2 to TRBJ2-3; tentatively, D is TRBD1 (6 bases). CDR3 length: 17 residues. Per germline, CDR1 SGHTA and CDR2 FQGNSA. Trimming removed 0 bases at V and 4 bases at J, with 17 bases between. The CDR3 DNA reads TGTGCCAGCAGCTTAGCCGGGCAGGGGAGTAGGGCAGATACGCAGTATTTT. Amino acids: CASSLAGQGSRADTQYF.

This chain connects TRBV6-1 to TRBJ2-7, with D possibly TRBD1 on 6 matching bases. With 3 bases removed from V and 5 bases from J, the gap between germline ends came to 14 bases. The CDR3 totals 14 residues. The V gene's germline CDR1 is MNHNS and CDR2 SASEGT. The CDR3 DNA reads as TGTGCCAGCAGTGAGCCGGACAGTCGAGACGAGCAGTACTTC. Translated: CASSEPDSRDEQYF.

This clone appeared a single time. The chain couples TRBV11-2 to TRBJ1-4; 9 bases align to TRBD1. Germline CDR1 SGHAT, CDR2 FQNNGV. The CDR3 is 16 amino acids. The V segment lost 1 base and the J segment 3 bases; nucleotides outside the gene matches: 3. CDR3 in amino acids: CASSLVQGAANEKLFF. CDR3 coding DNA: TGTGCCAGCAGCTTAGTACAGGGGGCAGCTAATGAAAAACTGTTTTTT.

This clone was counted between two and nine times. J is TRBJ2-2 and V is TRBV6-5; perhaps TRBD2 as D (6 bases). Trimming removed 6 bases at V and 6 bases at J, with 11 bases between. The CDR3 covers 13 residues. The germline CDR1 and CDR2 sequences are MNHEY and SVGAGI. CDR3 amino acids: CASRRDSAGELFF. The CDR3 DNA is TGTGCCAGCAGACGGGACTCCGCCGGGGAGCTGTTTTTT.

The gene calls are TRBV25-1 and TRBJ2-3, with D unclear. Germline loops: CDR1 MGHDK, CDR2 SYGVNS. There are 11 residues in the CDR3. V was shortened by 6 bases and J by 6 bases, with 7 bases between the two germline ends. CDR3 amino acids: CASRTSDTQYF. In DNA, the CDR3 is TGTGCCAGCAGGACATCCGATACGCAGTATTTT.

The chain links TRBV5-4 to TRBJ2-1; 7 bases map to TRBD1. Germline V gives CDR1 SGHNT, CDR2 YYREEE (reference sequence). This CDR3 comprises 15 residues. Germline trimming cut 1 base from V and 6 bases from J; bases unmatched to any gene: 7. The CDR3 loop reads CASSLKGAPLNEQFF. The DNA for the CDR3 is TGTGCCAGCAGCTTGAAGGGGGCACCCCTCAATGAGCAGTTCTTC.

This rearrangement joins TRBV28 to TRBJ2-7; 10 bases are a match to TRBD1. Trimming at V came to 6 bases and at J to 1 base, leaving 6 bases not matched to a gene. Germline values: CDR1 MDHEN, CDR2 SYDVKM. The CDR3 loop spans 15 amino acids. The chain's CDR3 is CASRQPGQGSYEQYF. CDR3 nucleotide sequence: TGTGCCAGCAGACAGCCGGGACAGGGGTCCTACGAGCAGTACTTC.

V gene TRBV28 combines with J gene TRBJ2-7; weak D call: TRBD2 (6 bases). CDR1 and CDR2 (germline): MDHEN, SYDVKM. This CDR3 has 17 amino acids. Trimming took off 5 bases at V and 6 bases at J, with 26 bases between the two ends. The CDR3 is CASSQRLARGERVEQYF. In nucleotides, the CDR3 is TGTGCCAGCAGTCAAAGGCTAGCGCGTGGAGAACGGGTCGAGCAGTACTTC.

The rearrangement links TRBV6-5 to TRBJ1-3; weak D call: TRBD1 (6 bases). CDR1 MNHEY and CDR2 SVGAGI come from the germline V gene. Trimming left V 6 bases short and J 0 bases short, with 12 bases between. The CDR3 loop spans 15 amino acids. The CDR3 region is CASSQQGSSGNTIYF. The CDR3 DNA reads TGTGCCAGCAGCCAACAGGGCTCCTCTGGAAACACCATATATTTT.

This clone has a handful of counts. The chain is built from TRBV18 and TRBJ1-2; TRBD1 agrees at 7 bases. CDR1 is KGHSH and CDR2 is LQKENI in the germline V gene. The junction had 2 bases not matched to a gene; V was cut back by 5 bases and J by 8 bases. This CDR3 region has 11 residues. The CDR3, as DNA: TGTGCCAGCTCATGGGACAGAGGCTACACCTTC. It is translated as CASSWDRGYTF. The full variable domain, its missing parts supplied by reference TRBV18 and TRBJ1-2, is NAGVMQNPRHLVRRRGQEARLRCSPMKGHSHVYWYRQLPEEGLKFMVYLQKENIIDESGMPKERFSAEFPKEGPSILRIQQVVRGDSAAYFCASSWDRGYTFGSGTRLTVV.

The CDR3 nucleotides are TGTGCCAGCAGCCAAGGGGGGCAGCGGGGCCGGTACCAAGAGACCCAGTACTTC. This encodes CASSQGGQRGRYQETQYF. This chain joins TRBV4-2 and TRBJ2-5; D is possibly TRBD2 (7 bases). Per the germline V gene, CDR1 is LGHNA and CDR2 is YNFKEQ. This CDR3 region has 18 residues. V was trimmed by 1 base and J by 0 bases, leaving 18 bases between them.

CDR3 nucleotide sequence: TGTGCCAGCAGACCTGACAGGGTTCTGGACGAGCAGTACTTC. The encoded protein is CASRPDRVLDEQYF. The V and J genes are TRBV6-1 and TRBJ2-7; 7 nucleotides match TRBD1. The junction had 10 bases not matched to a gene; V was cut back by 6 bases and J by 5 bases. The length of the CDR3 is 14 residues. Germline V lookup: CDR1 MNHNS, CDR2 SASEGT.

At least ten counts were recorded for this clone. The chain recombines TRBV29-1 with TRBJ2-7; 7 nucleotides agree with TRBD1. The V gene's germline CDR1 is SQVTM and CDR2 ANQGSEA. The CDR3 consists of 13 residues. The junction had 5 bases not matched to a gene; V was cut back by 6 bases and J by 0 bases. The CDR3 loop reads CSVKTGPSYEQYF. DNA of the CDR3: TGCAGCGTGAAGACAGGGCCCTCCTACGAGCAGTACTTC.

This rearrangement joins TRBV7-2 to TRBJ1-1; tentatively, D is TRBD1 (6 bases). V was pared by 6 bases and J by 4 bases, with 12 bases between. The CDR3 consists of 13 residues. Germline lookup yields CDR1 SGHTA and CDR2 FQGNSA. The CDR3 region has the DNA TGTGCCAGCAGTCTCAACAGGGCCACTGAAGCTTTCTTT. Its translation is CASSLNRATEAFF. Combining the CDR3 with reference TRBV7-2 and TRBJ1-1 gives the whole variable domain GAGVSQSPSNKVTEKGKDVELRCDPISGHTALYWYRQSLGQGLEFLIYFQGNSAPDKSGLPSDRFSAERTGGSVSTLTIQRTQQEDSAVYLCASSLNRATEAFFGQGTRLTVV.

The CDR3 DNA reads TGTGCTATCCTCTTCGGAGATACGCAGTATTTT. As protein: CAILFGDTQYF. The V call is TRBV7-7, the J call TRBJ2-3; no definite D call. The CDR3 covers 11 residues. CDR1 is SSHAT and CDR2 is FNYEAQ in the germline V gene (reference sequence).

This chain links TRBV7-2 with TRBJ2-3, with TRBD2 identical over 13 bases. The CDR3 totals 16 residues. The germline V gene has CDR1 SGHTA and CDR2 FQGNSA. Germline trimming cut 1 base from V and 4 bases from J; bases unmatched to any gene: 2. The CDR3 reads CASSLGTSGGADTQYF. The CDR3 DNA follows: TGTGCCAGCAGCTTAGGGACTAGCGGGGGTGCAGATACGCAGTATTTT.

The genes are TRBV6-1 and TRBJ2-7; D gene unclear. This CDR3 is built from 14 residues. CDR1 and CDR2 from the germline V gene are MNHNS and SASEGT. Trimming stripped 4 bases from V and 6 bases from J, with 16 bases between. As DNA, the CDR3 is TGTGCCAGCAGTGGATGGCAGGATGTTGGCGAGCAGTACTTC. Translation gives CASSGWQDVGEQYF.

As concerns this clone: The junction departs from the called germline gene at one end, perhaps through a read error. V and J are TRBV6-5 and TRBJ2-7; 13 bases fit TRBD2. Germline V gives CDR1 MNHEY, CDR2 SVGAGI. The CDR3 length is 15 residues. As DNA, the CDR3 is TGTGCCAGCAGTTACGGGACTAGCGGGACGTACGTGCAGTACTTC. Its protein product is CASSYGTSGTYVQYF.